This is a list of T cell receptor beta chains from one sample in a study of T cell responses to AZD1222 COVID-19 vaccine. Sequenced by immunoSEQ multiplex PCR; TCRdb stores in-frame clones only, minus some. The sample includes tens of thousands of clones, roughly 88% seen only once; the top ten take approximately 21%. Specimen: peripheral blood, collected on day 0 of AZD1222 vaccination. Receptor source: an adult in good health. Each CDR3 is given with its conserved first and last residue. D genes are given only for firm matches. Rows may omit the clone size; those that give it use once, few, many or a size class.

clone_size d_call cdr3_length j_call v_call cdr3_nt cdr3_aa
- - 15 TRBJ1-2 TRBV7-9 TGTGCCAGCAGCTTAGCGAGACAGCATAACTATGGCTACACCTTC CASSLARQHNYGYTF
- - 14 TRBJ2-4 TRBV29-1 TGCAGCGTTCGCAGGCACGCGACCAAAAACATTCAGTACTTC CSVRRHATKNIQYF
- - 14 TRBJ2-7 TRBV5-1 TGCGCCAGCACGGGTGGGGCAGAAGGCTACGAGCAGTACTTC CASTGGAEGYEQYF
few - 11 TRBJ1-1 TRBV6-2/TRBV6-3 TGTGCCAGCAGTTACGGCACTGAAGCTTTCTTT CASSYGTEAFF
- - 13 TRBJ1-5 TRBV18 TGTGCCAGCTCACCCGACAGCAATCAGCCCCAGCATTTT CASSPDSNQPQHF
- - 16 TRBJ2-3 TRBV28 TGTGCCAGCAGTTTTACTCGGGGATCTATCACAGATACGCAGTATTTT CASSFTRGSITDTQYF
- TRBD1 16 TRBJ2-7 TRBV19 TGTGCCAGTAGCCCGTTCCCCGGGACAGGGAACTACGAGCAGTACTTC CASSPFPGTGNYEQYF
- - 14 TRBJ2-4 TRBV14 TGTGCCAGCAGCCAACTACAGGGAGGGAACATTCAGTACTTC CASSQLQGGNIQYF
- - 15 TRBJ1-5 TRBV28 TGTGCCAGCAGTTTATTACGGAATAGCAATCAGCCCCAGCATTTT CASSLLRNSNQPQHF
- - 15 TRBJ2-7 TRBV7-2 TGTGCCAGCAGCTTATCGTCGGCCGGAACCTACGAGCAGTACTTC CASSLSSAGTYEQYF
once - 14 TRBJ1-1 TRBV6-5 TGTGCCAGCAGTAAACCCCCAGGCCAAACCGAAGCTTTCTTT CASSKPPGQTEAFF
- TRBD2 15 TRBJ2-7 TRBV7-2 TGTGCCAGCAGCGGAACCGCCGGGGGGTCCTACGAGCAGTACTTC CASSGTAGGSYEQYF
- - 13 TRBJ1-1 TRBV5-6 TGTGCCAGCAGCTCTCACGGGAACACTGAAGCTTTCTTT CASSSHGNTEAFF
- - 15 TRBJ2-2 TRBV3-1/TRBV3-2 TGTGCCAGCAGCCAAGGCAGGGTGAACACCGGGGAGCTGTTTTTT CASSQGRVNTGELFF